One sample yielded the 6 T cell receptor beta chains listed below, sequenced in a study of CD8+ T cells in alopecia areata. Extracted from the samples, RNA was reverse transcribed into cDNA to serve as the sequencing template. Method: immunoSEQ multiplex PCR; TCRdb's copy keeps in-frame clones and lacks some. The sample comprises some 200,000 clones, just over 55% of which are singletons, and around 5% rests with the top ten. The sequenced sample consisted of CD8+ T cells sorted from blood. All receptors come from a human donor in good health.

The chain uses TRBV7-9 and TRBJ2-7; D unclear. Trimming took 5 bases from V and 5 from J, leaving 10 bases between them. The CDR3 covers 12 residues. Looked up from germline, CDR1 is SEHNR and CDR2 is FQNEAQ (reference sequence). The CDR3 DNA sequence: TGTGCCAGCAGCCACGAAGGTGACGAGCAGTACTTC. Translated, it gives CASSHEGDEQYF.

This clone was counted between two and nine times. A read error may account for a junction end that differs from germline. The chain couples TRBV4-1 to TRBJ1-2, with D unresolved. Per the germline V gene, CDR1 is MGHRA and CDR2 is YSYEKL. This CDR3 spans 14 amino acids. CDR3 loop: CASSLRAADYGYTF. The CDR3 bases are TGTGCCAGCAGCTTAAGGGCAGCCGACTATGGCTACACCTTC.

The genes are TRBV4-1 and TRBJ2-7; tentative D call: TRBD2 (5 bases). CDR1 is MGHRA, CDR2 YSYEKL, per germline. CDR3 length: 14 amino acids. Trimming took 2 bases from V and 3 from J, leaving 11 bases between them. The CDR3, as DNA: TGCGCCAGCAGCCAACGAGGGATAGACTACGAGCAGTACTTC. Translation: CASSQRGIDYEQYF.

This clone was observed a handful of times. The rearrangement joins TRBV7-9 to TRBJ1-5; no clear D. Germline V gene sequence: CDR1 SEHNR, CDR2 FQNEAQ (reference sequence). CDR3 length: 14 amino acids. V gave up 2 bases and J gave up 0 bases, with 5 bases separating them. The CDR3 region has the DNA TGTGCCAGCAGCTTATTCGATAGCAATCAGCCCCAGCATTTT. Protein product: CASSLFDSNQPQHF.

This chain links TRBV29-1 with TRBJ1-2; D not resolved. V lost 4 bases to trimming and J lost 4 bases, with 7 bases between them. CDR3 length: 11 amino acids. Germline V gene data show CDR1 as SQVTM and CDR2 as ANQGSEA. The CDR3 sequence: CSVVVGYGYTF. The CDR3 coding sequence is TGCAGCGTTGTGGTAGGCTATGGCTACACCTTC.

The V gene is TRBV27, the J gene TRBJ2-1; 8 bases map to TRBD1. This CDR3 is 16 amino acids long. Germline values: CDR1 MNHEY, CDR2 SMNVEV (reference sequence). With 6 bases clipped from V and 5 bases from J, the junction kept 12 bases outside the gene matches. CDR3: CASSPRDRTLHNEQFF. The CDR3 coding sequence is TGTGCCAGCAGCCCGAGGGACAGGACTCTTCACAATGAGCAGTTCTTC.